The 5 T cell receptor beta chains below all came from one sample that was sequenced in a study of blood T cell repertoires in COVID-19. Clones were sequenced by immunoSEQ multiplex PCR, and TCRdb holds only the in-frame ones, with some missing. Of 85,000 to 90,000 clones in the sample, around 80% were seen once. The sequenced material came from peripheral blood. The receptors come from a man aged 65-85 years with acute or convalescent COVID-19.

The rearrangement links TRBV5-6 to TRBJ1-2; TRBD1 aligns across 7 bases. The V gene end was trimmed by 1 base and the J gene end by 4 bases; junction bases not matched to a gene: 4. Germline loops: CDR1 SGHDT, CDR2 YYEEEE. This CDR3 has 14 residues. CDR3 sequence reads: CASSLWDRGYGYTF. In DNA form, the CDR3 reads TGTGCCAGCAGCTTGTGGGACAGAGGCTATGGCTACACCTTC. The variable domain in full, with the rest retrieved from reference TRBV5-6 and TRBJ1-2, is DAGVTQSPTHLIKTRGQQVTLRCSPKSGHDTVSWYQQALGQGPQFIFQYYEEEERQRGNFPDRFSGHQFPNYSSELNVNALLLGDSALYLCASSLWDRGYGYTFGSGTRLTVV.

The chain recombines TRBV4-2 with TRBJ2-3, with TRBD2 identical over 8 bases. V dropped 1 base and J dropped 2; count of bases not matched to a gene: 2. The CDR3 is made up of 15 amino acids. CDR1 is LGHNA, CDR2 YNFKEQ, per germline. DNA for the CDR3: TGTGCCAGCAGCCAAGGGGGACTAGACACAGATACGCAGTATTTT. Its protein product is CASSQGGLDTDTQYF.

The rearrangement uses TRBV14 and TRBJ1-2, with unresolved D. V was shortened by 1 base and J by 6 bases, with 18 bases between the two germline ends. CDR1 is SGHDN, CDR2 FVKESK, per germline. The CDR3 spans 16 residues. The CDR3 bases are TGTGCCAGCAGCCAAGTTTTGTTCCCGCGAAGTGATGGCTACACCTTC. Its protein is CASSQVLFPRSDGYTF.

This clone was seen only once. The genes are TRBV2 and TRBJ2-1; D may be TRBD1 (5 bases). The V gene's germline CDR1 is SNHLY and CDR2 FYNNEI. Trimming took 3 bases from V and 4 from J, leaving 10 bases between them. The CDR3 runs 14 residues. This CDR3 reads CASSEATEYNEQFF. CDR3 DNA: TGTGCCAGCAGTGAGGCGACAGAGTACAATGAGCAGTTCTTC. Using reference TRBV2 and TRBJ2-1 for the parts outside the CDR3, the full variable domain is EPEVTQTPSHQVTQMGQEVILRCVPISNHLYFYWYRQILGQKVEFLVSFYNNEISEKSEIFDDQFSVERPDGSNFTLKIRSTKLEDSAMYFCASSEATEYNEQFFGPGTRLTVL.

This clone was seen more than once but under ten times. The gene calls are TRBV18 and TRBJ2-1, with 11 bases that match TRBD2. Germline CDR1 reads KGHSH; CDR2 reads LQKENI. J lost 3 bases, V lost 6 bases, and 7 bases had no gene match. The CDR3 covers 16 residues. The CDR3 here is CASSARTSGFYNEQFF. The CDR3 DNA sequence: TGTGCCAGCTCGGCCAGGACTAGCGGGTTCTACAATGAGCAGTTCTTC.